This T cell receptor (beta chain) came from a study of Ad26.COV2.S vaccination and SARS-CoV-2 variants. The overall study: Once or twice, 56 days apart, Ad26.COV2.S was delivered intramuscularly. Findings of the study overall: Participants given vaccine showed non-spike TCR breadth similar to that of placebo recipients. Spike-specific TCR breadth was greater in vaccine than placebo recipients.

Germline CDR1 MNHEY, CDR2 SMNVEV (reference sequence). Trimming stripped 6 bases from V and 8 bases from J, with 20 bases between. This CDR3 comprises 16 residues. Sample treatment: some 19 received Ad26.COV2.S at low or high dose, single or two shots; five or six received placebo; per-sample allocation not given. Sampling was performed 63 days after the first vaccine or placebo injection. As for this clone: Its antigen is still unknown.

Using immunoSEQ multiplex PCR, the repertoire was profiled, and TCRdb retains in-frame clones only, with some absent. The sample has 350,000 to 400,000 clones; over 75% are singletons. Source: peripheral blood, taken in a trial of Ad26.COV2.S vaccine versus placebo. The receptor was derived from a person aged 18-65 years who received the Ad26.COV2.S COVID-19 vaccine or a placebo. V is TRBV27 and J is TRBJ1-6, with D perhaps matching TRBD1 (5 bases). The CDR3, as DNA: TGTGCCAGCAGGAGGATGGCAGGGCGATCCGATTCACCCCTCCACTTT. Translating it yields CASRRMAGRSDSPLHF.